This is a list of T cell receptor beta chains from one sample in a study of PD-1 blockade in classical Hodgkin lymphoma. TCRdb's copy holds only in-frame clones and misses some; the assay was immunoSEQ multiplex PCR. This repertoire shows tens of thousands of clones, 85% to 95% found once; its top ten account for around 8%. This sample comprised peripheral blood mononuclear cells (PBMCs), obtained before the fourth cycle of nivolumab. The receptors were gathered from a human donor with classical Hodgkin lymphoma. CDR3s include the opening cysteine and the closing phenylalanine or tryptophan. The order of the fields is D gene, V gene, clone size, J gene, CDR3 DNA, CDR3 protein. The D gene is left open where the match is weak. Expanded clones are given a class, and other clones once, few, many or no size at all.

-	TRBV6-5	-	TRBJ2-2	TGTGCCAGCACTGTAAGGGGGAGCACCGGGGAGCTGTTTTTT	CASTVRGSTGELFF
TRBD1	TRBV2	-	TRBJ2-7	TGTGCCAGCAGTGAAGGGGGACAGAACTACGAGCAGTACTTC	CASSEGGQNYEQYF
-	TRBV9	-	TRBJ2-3	TGTGCCAGCAGCAATTCCGGGAGTGGGGGTGATACGCAGTATTTT	CASSNSGSGGDTQYF
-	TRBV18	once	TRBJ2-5	TGTGCCAGCTCACCCACCCGCGGGCAATCACAAGAGACCCAGTACTTC	CASSPTRGQSQETQYF
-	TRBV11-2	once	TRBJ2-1	TGTGCCAGCAGCTTAATAAACTCCTACAATGAGCAGTTCTTC	CASSLINSYNEQFF
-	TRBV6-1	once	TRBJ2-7	TGTGCCAGCAGTGAAGCACGAGGCTGGGAGCAGTACTTC	CASSEARGWEQYF
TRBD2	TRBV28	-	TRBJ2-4	TGTGCCAGCAGTCCAGGGGGGACTAGCGGTACCATTCAGTACTTC	CASSPGGTSGTIQYF
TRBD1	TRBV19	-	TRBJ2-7	TGTGCCAGTAGTGTGGGACAGGGGGCGGCCTACGAGCAGTACTTC	CASSVGQGAAYEQYF
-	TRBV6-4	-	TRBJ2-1	TGTGCCAGCAGTGACAACTGGCACAATGAGCAGTTCTTC	CASSDNWHNEQFF
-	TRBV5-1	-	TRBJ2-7	TGCGCCAGCAGCTTGGCCTCGGTGAGCTCCTACGAGCAGTACTTC	CASSLASVSSYEQYF
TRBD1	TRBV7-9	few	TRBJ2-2	TGTGCCAGCAGCATACCGGGACAGGCGAACACCGGGGAGCTGTTTTTT	CASSIPGQANTGELFF
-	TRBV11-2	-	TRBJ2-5	TGTGCCAGCAGCCCAGGGGGGGAAGAGACCCAGTACTTC	CASSPGGEETQYF
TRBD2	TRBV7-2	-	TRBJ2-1	TGTGCCAGCAGCTTAGCAGGAGCGGGAGGGTACAATGAGCAGTTCTTC	CASSLAGAGGYNEQFF
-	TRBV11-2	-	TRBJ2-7	TGTGCCAGCAGCTTAGGATCGGAGGCCAGGGAGTACGAGCAGTACTTC	CASSLGSEAREYEQYF
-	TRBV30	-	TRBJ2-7	TGTGCCTGGAGTGTTGGCGGCCCCTCCTACGAGCAGTACTTC	CAWSVGGPSYEQYF
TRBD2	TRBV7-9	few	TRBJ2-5	TGTGCCAGCAGTGGCCCTGGCGGGAGTGTAGAGACCCAGTACTTC	CASSGPGGSVETQYF
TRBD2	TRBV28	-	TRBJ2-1	TGTGCCAGCAGTTCGAGGACTAGCGGTCCCTACAATGAGCAGTTCTTC	CASSSRTSGPYNEQFF
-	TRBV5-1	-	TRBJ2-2	TGCGCCAGCAGCACGGACAGCGCTAACACCGGGGAGCTGTTTTTT	CASSTDSANTGELFF
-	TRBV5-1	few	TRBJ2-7	TGCGCCAGCAGGTTACTAGCCCTTGAGAGCTACGAGCAGTACTTC	CASRLLALESYEQYF
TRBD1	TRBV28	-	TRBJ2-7	TGTGCCAGCAGTGTACCTACAGGGGCCTACGAGCAGTACTTC	CASSVPTGAYEQYF
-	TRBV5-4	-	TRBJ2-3	TGTGCCAGCAGCTTGCGTGGAAGCACAGATACGCAGTATTTT	CASSLRGSTDTQYF
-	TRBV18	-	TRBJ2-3	TGTGCCAGCTCACCAACTGTTTCCCGACAAGATACGCAGTATTTT	CASSPTVSRQDTQYF
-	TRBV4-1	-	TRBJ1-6	TGCGCCAGCAGCCAAGAAGGGGGAAGCTCCTATAATTCACCCCTCCACTTT	CASSQEGGSSYNSPLHF
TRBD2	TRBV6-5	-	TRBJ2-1	TGTGCCAGCAGGTTAGCGGGAGGGCCCTACAATGAGCAGTTCTTC	CASRLAGGPYNEQFF
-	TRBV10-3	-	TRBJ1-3	TGTGCCATCAGTGATAAGGGGGACGGTGGAAACACCATATATTTT	CAISDKGDGGNTIYF
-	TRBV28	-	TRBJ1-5	TGTGCCAACGTAAGCAATCAGCCCCAGCATTTT	CANVSNQPQHF
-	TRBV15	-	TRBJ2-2	TGTGCCACCAGCAGGCGGGGGAACACCGGGGAGCTGTTTTTT	CATSRRGNTGELFF
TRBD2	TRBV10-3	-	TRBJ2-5	TGTGCCATCAGTGCCCTTAGCGGGAGCGGAGAGACCCAGTACTTC	CAISALSGSGETQYF
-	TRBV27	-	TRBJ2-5	TGTGCCAGCAGTTTATCGTCAGGGAGGCCCCAGTACTTC	CASSLSSGRPQYF
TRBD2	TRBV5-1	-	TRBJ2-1	TGCGCCAGCAGCTTGACGCGGACTAGCTCCTACAATGAGCAGTTCTTC	CASSLTRTSSYNEQFF
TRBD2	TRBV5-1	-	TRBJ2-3	TGCGCCAGCAGCTTGGGCCGGGAGGGCCGGACGCAGTATTTT	CASSLGREGRTQYF
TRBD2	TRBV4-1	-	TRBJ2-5	TGCGCCAGCAGCCATGGAGCGGGGGGGGAGACCCAGTACTTC	CASSHGAGGETQYF
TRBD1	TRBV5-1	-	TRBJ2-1	TGCGCCAGCAGGGACAGGCTAAGTACAGGTCACAATGAGCAGTTCTTC	CASRDRLSTGHNEQFF
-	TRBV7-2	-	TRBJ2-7	TGTGCCAGCAGCCGCCCGGGCTGGGGGTTTTACGAGCAGTACTTC	CASSRPGWGFYEQYF
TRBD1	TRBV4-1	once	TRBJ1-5	TGCGCCAGCAGCCACCCAGACAGGGAGGGCAATCAGCCCCAGCATTTT	CASSHPDREGNQPQHF
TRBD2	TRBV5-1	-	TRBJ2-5	TGCGCCACCCGGTCGGCTAGCGGATTTCAAGAGACCCAGTACTTC	CATRSASGFQETQYF
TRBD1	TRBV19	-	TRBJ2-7	TGTGCCAGTAGTCATGAAAGGGGACAGTCCTACGAGCAGTACTTC	CASSHERGQSYEQYF
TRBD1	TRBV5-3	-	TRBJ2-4	TGTGCCAGAAGTCATCACAGGGGGCCCAAAAACATTCAGTACTTC	CARSHHRGPKNIQYF
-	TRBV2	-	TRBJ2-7	TGTGCCAGCAGAGCACGAGCTAGCTCCTACGAGCAGTACTTC	CASRARASSYEQYF
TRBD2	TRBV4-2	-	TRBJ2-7	TGTGCCAGCAGCCCTACACTAGCGCGGGAGCAGTACTTC	CASSPTLAREQYF
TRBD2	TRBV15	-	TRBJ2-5	TGTGCCACCAGCTCTCGGACTAGCGGGCCCCAAGAGACCCAGTACTTC	CATSSRTSGPQETQYF
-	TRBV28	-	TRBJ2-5	TGTGCCAGCAGTCCGGTTTCGTCGGAAGAGACCCAGTACTTC	CASSPVSSEETQYF
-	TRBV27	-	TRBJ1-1	TGTGCCAGCAGGCCGGGCGTCTTGAACACTGAAGCTTTCTTT	CASRPGVLNTEAFF
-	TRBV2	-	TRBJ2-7	TGTGCCAGCACCCCCCGCTCCTACGAGCAGTACTTC	CASTPRSYEQYF
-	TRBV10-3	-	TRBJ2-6	TGTGCCATCAGTGAGGATCCGTCTGGGGCCAACGTCCTGACTTTC	CAISEDPSGANVLTF
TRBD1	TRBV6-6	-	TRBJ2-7	TGTGCCAGCAGCCAATACGGGACAGGGCGGGACGAGCAGTACTTC	CASSQYGTGRDEQYF
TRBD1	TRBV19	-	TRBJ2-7	TGTGCCAGTAGTCCCGTCCGGGACAGAACTATCTACGAGCAGTACTTC	CASSPVRDRTIYEQYF
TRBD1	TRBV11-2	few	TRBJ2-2	TGTGCCAGCAGCCCTGGACAGGGGGCGAACGGGGAGCTGTTTTTT	CASSPGQGANGELFF
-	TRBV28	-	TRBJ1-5	TGTGCCAGCAGTTATGGGGGCCGCCAGCCCCAGCATTTT	CASSYGGRQPQHF
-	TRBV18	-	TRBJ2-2	TGTGCCAGCCAGGCAGTGTCCGGGGAGCTGTTTTTT	CASQAVSGELFF
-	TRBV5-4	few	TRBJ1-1	TGTGCCAGCAGCTTGGCCGGGGGAAGTGAAGCTTTCTTT	CASSLAGGSEAFF
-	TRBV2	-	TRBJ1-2	TGTGCCAGCGAGGGCCTTAACTATGGCTACACCTTC	CASEGLNYGYTF
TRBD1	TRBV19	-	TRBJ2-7	TGTGCCAGTAGTATTTTCAGGGGGTCCTACGAGCAGTACTTC	CASSIFRGSYEQYF
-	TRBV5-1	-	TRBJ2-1	TGCGCCAGTCGGACAGAATCCCACTCCTACAATGAGCAGTTCTTC	CASRTESHSYNEQFF
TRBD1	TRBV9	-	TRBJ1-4	TGTGCCAGCAGCGTGTCTTCAGGGGGCTCTAATGAAAAACTGTTTTTT	CASSVSSGGSNEKLFF
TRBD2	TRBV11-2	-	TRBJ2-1	TGTGCCAGCAGCTCCGCTTGGCGGGAGGGCAACAATGAGCAGTTCTTC	CASSSAWREGNNEQFF
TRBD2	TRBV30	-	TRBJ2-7	TGTGCCTGGAGACCTAGCGGGGGGGGCTACGAGCAGTACTTC	CAWRPSGGGYEQYF
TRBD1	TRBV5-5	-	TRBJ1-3	TGTGCCAGCAGCCATACCGGGACAGGCGGAAACACCATATATTTT	CASSHTGTGGNTIYF
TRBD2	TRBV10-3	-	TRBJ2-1	TGTGCCATCAGATCGACTAGCGGGGGGGTCGGTGAGCAGTTCTTC	CAIRSTSGGVGEQFF